This is a list of T cell receptor beta chains from one sample in a study of breast tumors, draining lymph nodes, adjacent tissues. MiXCR was run by TCRdb on the multiplex PCR reads, yielding one entry per CDR3 protein. The top ten hold about 20% of the sample, which has 15,000 to 20,000 distinct CDR3 sequences, roughly 43% seen once. Material for sequencing was breast tumor tissue. Every receptor here comes from a female donor with breast cancer. Some clones in this sample may be carry-over from other donors' samples. Both conserved end residues are part of each CDR3. The D gene is left open where the match is weak. Clone size, where shown, is once, few, many, or a class for clones that have expanded.

D: TRBD1
size: many
V: TRBV7-2
J: TRBJ1-6
DNA: TGTGCCAGCAGCCCGCGGGACAGAGATAATTCACCCCTCCACTTT
CDR3: CASSPRDRDNSPLHF

D: TRBD1
size: NA
V: TRBV19
J: TRBJ2-2
DNA: TGTGCCAGTAGCAGGACAGGGTATTCCACCGGGGAGCTGTTTTTT
CDR3: CASSRTGYSTGELFF

D: TRBD2
size: medium-sized
V: TRBV7-6
J: TRBJ2-7
DNA: TGTGCCAGCAGCGGGAATACCGGGACTAGCGCCTACGAGCAGTACTTC
CDR3: CASSGNTGTSAYEQYF

D: TRBD1
size: NA
V: TRBV30
J: TRBJ2-2
DNA: TGTGCCTGGAGTTTATCGACAGGGGGCATCGGGGGGCTGTTTTTT
CDR3: CAWSLSTGGIGGLFF

D: NA
size: NA
V: TRBV27
J: TRBJ2-1
DNA: TGTGCCAGCAGTTGCACGGACACCTACAATGAGCGGTTCTTC
CDR3: CASSCTDTYNERFF

D: NA
size: NA
V: TRBV6-5
J: TRBJ1-3
DNA: TGTGCCAGCAGCCCTCGGGGGATCTCGGGAAACACCATATATTTT
CDR3: CASSPRGISGNTIYF

D: TRBD2
size: many
V: TRBV2
J: TRBJ2-5
DNA: TGTGCCAGCATACTAGCGAGACCCCAAGAGACCCAGTACTTC
CDR3: CASILARPQETQYF

D: TRBD1
size: NA
V: TRBV5-1
J: TRBJ1-5
DNA: TGCGCCAGCAGCTTGGAGGGGGCGAGGGATCAGCCCCAGCATTTT
CDR3: CASSLEGARDQPQHF

D: TRBD1
size: NA
V: TRBV5-6
J: TRBJ2-2
DNA: TGTGCCAGCAGCTTGTGCAGGGGGCTCACCGGAGAGCTGTTTTTT
CDR3: CASSLCRGLTGELFF

D: TRBD1
size: NA
V: TRBV6-1
J: TRBJ1-1
DNA: TGTGCCAGCAAAGTAGGGACAGAAATTAACACTGAAGCTTTCTTT
CDR3: CASKVGTEINTEAFF

D: NA
size: once
V: TRBV7-2
J: TRBJ1-3
DNA: TGTGCCAGCAGCTCCTGGGGGGGGCGATCTGGAAACACCATATATTTT
CDR3: CASSSWGGRSGNTIYF

D: TRBD2
size: NA
V: TRBV20-1
J: TRBJ2-7
DNA: TGCAGTGTTCGAAGCGGGGGGCTTCACAACTACGAGCAGTACTTC
CDR3: CSVRSGGLHNYEQYF

D: TRBD1
size: many
V: TRBV5-8
J: TRBJ2-7
DNA: TGTGCCAGCAGCAGACAGGGGGACAACGAGCAGTACTTC
CDR3: CASSRQGDNEQYF

D: NA
size: many
V: TRBV6-2/TRBV6-3
J: TRBJ2-1
DNA: TGTGCCAGCAGCTCGGCCAGGGGGAGGACCCCCTACAATGAGCAGTTCTTC
CDR3: CASSSARGRTPYNEQFF

D: NA
size: NA
V: TRBV10-2
J: TRBJ1-6
DNA: TGCGCCAGCAGTGAAGGGGATTCACCCCTCCACTTT
CDR3: CASSEGDSPLHF

D: NA
size: many
V: TRBV20-1
J: TRBJ2-1
DNA: TGCAGAGGGGAACAGGGGGGGAATGAGCAGTTCTTC
CDR3: CRGEQGGNEQFF

D: NA
size: many
V: TRBV2
J: TRBJ2-1
DNA: TGTGCCAGCAGTGCCGGGCGGGACTCCTACAATGAGCAGTTCTTC
CDR3: CASSAGRDSYNEQFF

D: TRBD2
size: many
V: TRBV5-1
J: TRBJ2-3
DNA: TGCGCCAGCAGCTGGGGACTAGCGGGAGAGTCAGATACGCAGTATTTT
CDR3: CASSWGLAGESDTQYF

D: TRBD2
size: once
V: TRBV9
J: TRBJ2-1
DNA: TGTGCCAGCAGCGCTAGCGGGAGGTCCCCTTACAATGAGCAGTTCTTC
CDR3: CASSASGRSPYNEQFF

D: NA
size: NA
V: TRBV29-1
J: TRBJ1-5
DNA: TGCAGCGTTACTTCCGGGACCAATCAGCCCCAGCATTTT
CDR3: CSVTSGTNQPQHF

D: NA
size: many
V: TRBV11-2
J: TRBJ2-1
DNA: TGTGCCAGCAGCTTAGGCGGGGAGAACTACAATGAGCAGTTCTTC
CDR3: CASSLGGENYNEQFF

D: NA
size: many
V: TRBV7-2
J: TRBJ1-2
DNA: TGTGCCAGCAGCTTAGCCACAGCGGCAGCCTATGGCTACACCTTC
CDR3: CASSLATAAAYGYTF

D: NA
size: medium-sized
V: TRBV29-1
J: TRBJ1-3
DNA: TGCAGCGTTGAAGTGGGGCATGGAAACACCATATATTTT
CDR3: CSVEVGHGNTIYF

D: NA
size: many
V: TRBV28
J: TRBJ2-7
DNA: TGTGCCAGCAGAGAGGGGGGCTACGAGCAGTACTTC
CDR3: CASREGGYEQYF

D: NA
size: many
V: TRBV20-1
J: TRBJ1-1
DNA: TGCAGTGTCGGGACAAGGGATTACACTGAAGCTTTCTTT
CDR3: CSVGTRDYTEAFF

D: NA
size: many
V: TRBV19
J: TRBJ2-4
DNA: TGTGCCAGTAGCGACCCCCCGGGACCACTGTGCTTC
CDR3: CASSDPPGPLCF

D: TRBD2
size: NA
V: TRBV12-3/TRBV12-4
J: TRBJ2-5
DNA: TGTGCCAGCAGTCTCGGGACTAGCGGGGAAGAGACCCAGTACTTC
CDR3: CASSLGTSGEETQYF

D: TRBD2
size: NA
V: TRBV20-1
J: TRBJ2-7
DNA: TGCAGTGCTAAGGCTAGCGGGGGGACACGAACCTACGAGCAGTACTTC
CDR3: CSAKASGGTRTYEQYF

D: TRBD2
size: many
V: TRBV27
J: TRBJ2-1
DNA: TGTGCCACGGCACTAGCGGGGACCAATGAGCAGTTCTTC
CDR3: CATALAGTNEQFF

D: TRBD2
size: many
V: TRBV11-1
J: TRBJ2-3
DNA: TGTGCCGGCTCGGCGGGAGTCGGGATCACAGATACGCAGTATTTT
CDR3: CAGSAGVGITDTQYF

D: TRBD2
size: NA
V: TRBV20-1
J: TRBJ2-3
DNA: TGCAGTGCTCGGACTAGCGGGGGTCTCCCGCAGTATTTT
CDR3: CSARTSGGLPQYF

D: NA
size: NA
V: TRBV5-5
J: TRBJ2-7
DNA: TGTGCCAGCAGCACTAGGACTCGACGTGACGAGCAGTACTTC
CDR3: CASSTRTRRDEQYF

D: NA
size: NA
V: TRBV28
J: TRBJ2-7
DNA: TGTGCCAGCAGTACCAAAGTAACCCTCCCTTTCTACGAGCAGTACTTC
CDR3: CASSTKVTLPFYEQYF

D: NA
size: few
V: TRBV11-2
J: TRBJ2-1
DNA: TGTGCCAGCAGCTTAGATTGGAACAATGAGCAGTTCTTC
CDR3: CASSLDWNNEQFF

D: NA
size: many
V: TRBV2
J: TRBJ2-2
DNA: TGTGCCAGCAGTCGATCCGGGGAGCTGTTTTTT
CDR3: CASSRSGELFF

D: NA
size: NA
V: TRBV6-5
J: TRBJ1-5
DNA: TGTGCCAGCAGTGGACAAAAAGAGACCCAGCATTTT
CDR3: CASSGQKETQHF

D: TRBD2
size: NA
V: TRBV9
J: TRBJ2-1
DNA: TGTGCCAGCAGCGTTAATAGCGGGATCTCCTACAATGAGCAGTTCTTC
CDR3: CASSVNSGISYNEQFF

D: TRBD2
size: NA
V: TRBV9
J: TRBJ2-7
DNA: TGTGCCAGCAGCGTAGGTCCGGGAGGGGAGCGGACTTTCTACGAGCAGTACTTC
CDR3: CASSVGPGGERTFYEQYF

D: TRBD2
size: NA
V: TRBV7-9
J: TRBJ2-1
DNA: TGTGCCAGCAGCCCTCAAGGTCGGGGGACTAGCGGATACAATGAGCAGTTCTTC
CDR3: CASSPQGRGTSGYNEQFF

D: NA
size: many
V: TRBV5-4
J: TRBJ1-4
DNA: TGTGCCAGCAGCTTGGAGAATAATGAAAAACTGTTTTTT
CDR3: CASSLENNEKLFF

D: TRBD2
size: many
V: TRBV6-5
J: TRBJ2-7
DNA: TGTGCCAGCAGTTCCGGGACTAGCGGCCCCTACGAGCAGTACTTC
CDR3: CASSSGTSGPYEQYF

D: TRBD1
size: NA
V: TRBV29-1
J: TRBJ1-6
DNA: TGCAGCGGCCACAGGGGTTTCAATTCACCCCTCCACTTT
CDR3: CSGHRGFNSPLHF

D: NA
size: many
V: TRBV12-3/TRBV12-4
J: TRBJ2-4
DNA: TGTGCCAGCAGCCCCCCCGGGACACATCTTTACATTCAGTACTTC
CDR3: CASSPPGTHLYIQYF

D: NA
size: medium-sized
V: TRBV5-6
J: TRBJ1-2
DNA: TGTGCCAGCAGCTTGGCGGGGCCCCGGGACTATGGCTACACCTTC
CDR3: CASSLAGPRDYGYTF

D: NA
size: many
V: TRBV11-2
J: TRBJ2-5
DNA: TGTGCCAGCAGCTCATTAGACTACGCCCCAAGAGAGACCCAGTACTTC
CDR3: CASSSLDYAPRETQYF

D: TRBD1
size: many
V: TRBV28
J: TRBJ1-5
DNA: TGTGCCAGCCGCCCTTCGACAGGGAGCCAGCCCCAGCATTTT
CDR3: CASRPSTGSQPQHF

D: NA
size: NA
V: TRBV5-5
J: TRBJ2-7
DNA: TGTGCCAGCAGCTGGGACTGGCCGGAGGAGTACTTC
CDR3: CASSWDWPEEYF

D: NA
size: once
V: TRBV7-2
J: TRBJ2-7
DNA: TGTGCCAGCAGTGACTTCCACTCCTACGAGCAGTACTTC
CDR3: CASSDFHSYEQYF

D: NA
size: NA
V: TRBV29-1
J: TRBJ2-3
DNA: TGCAGCGTTACGTTATCGGGTACGCAGTATTTT
CDR3: CSVTLSGTQYF

D: NA
size: many
V: TRBV6-6
J: TRBJ2-5
DNA: TGTGCCAGTCGGAGGGGCCTAGAGACCCAGTACTTC
CDR3: CASRRGLETQYF

D: TRBD2
size: NA
V: TRBV7-3
J: TRBJ2-1
DNA: TGTGCCAGCAGCTTAGGACTAGCGGGAGACGAGCAGTTCTTC
CDR3: CASSLGLAGDEQFF

D: NA
size: NA
V: TRBV24-1
J: TRBJ1-6
DNA: TGTGCCACCAGTGCACAGAGGAATTCACCCCTCCACTTT
CDR3: CATSAQRNSPLHF

D: TRBD1
size: NA
V: TRBV25-1
J: TRBJ2-1
DNA: TGTGCCAGCAGTGACCTGGGACAGGGGCGATCTTACAATGAGCAGTTCTTC
CDR3: CASSDLGQGRSYNEQFF

D: TRBD2
size: few
V: TRBV19
J: TRBJ2-7
DNA: TGTGCCAGTAGGCCAGCGGGAGTGAGGACCTACGAGCAGTACTTC
CDR3: CASRPAGVRTYEQYF

D: NA
size: NA
V: TRBV7-8
J: TRBJ2-1
DNA: TGTGCCAGCAGCTTAGAATGGAGCTCCTACAATGAGCAGCTCTTC
CDR3: CASSLEWSSYNEQLF